Listed below are T cell receptor beta chains from one sample, sequenced in a study of CD8+ T cells in alopecia areata. Only in-frame clones appear in the TCRdb table, and some are missing; sequencing was by immunoSEQ multiplex PCR. Of 150,000 to 200,000 clones in the sample, about 54% were seen once. Sequenced input: CD4+ T cells sorted from blood. These receptors came from a human donor in good health. Each CDR3 is given with its conserved first and last residue. D genes are given only for firm matches. Size tells how often a clone was seen (once, few, many) or the class of an expanded clone, and some rows leave it out.

CDR3 protein	CDR3 DNA	J gene	CDR3 length	clone size	D gene	V gene
CASTPGGINYGYTF	TGTGCCAGCACCCCGGGGGGAATTAACTATGGCTACACCTTC	TRBJ1-2	14	.	.	TRBV28
CASSVQVTGNEQFF	TGTGCCAGCAGCGTCCAGGTAACAGGGAATGAGCAGTTCTTC	TRBJ2-1	14	few	.	TRBV9
CASSQFLLSGVDTGELFF	TGCGCCAGCAGCCAATTTCTTCTTTCGGGAGTAGACACCGGGGAGCTGTTTTTT	TRBJ2-2	18	few	.	TRBV4-1
CASYMNYGYTF	TGTGCCAGCTACATGAACTATGGCTACACCTTC	TRBJ1-2	11	.	.	TRBV28
CASRMRGINTEAFF	TGTGCCAGCAGAATGAGAGGTATAAACACTGAAGCTTTCTTT	TRBJ1-1	14	once	.	TRBV28
CASSQLAGAYNEQFF	TGTGCCAGCAGTCAGCTAGCGGGGGCCTACAATGAGCAGTTCTTC	TRBJ2-1	15	.	TRBD2	TRBV6-5
CSVAHGYEQYF	TGCAGCGTTGCACACGGCTACGAGCAGTACTTC	TRBJ2-7	11	few	.	TRBV29-1
CASRLKGNTEAFF	TGTGCCAGCAGGTTGAAAGGGAACACTGAAGCTTTCTTT	TRBJ1-1	13	few	.	TRBV6-1
CASKPWDRGAGANVLTF	TGTGCCAGCAAACCCTGGGACAGGGGGGCTGGGGCCAACGTCCTGACTTTC	TRBJ2-6	17	.	TRBD1	TRBV2
CAWAPGSTYGYTF	TGTGCCTGGGCTCCGGGTTCTACCTATGGCTACACCTTC	TRBJ1-2	13	.	.	TRBV30
CASNPSGRSGANVLTF	TGTGCCAGTAACCCTAGCGGGAGGTCCGGGGCCAACGTCCTGACTTTC	TRBJ2-6	16	many	TRBD2	TRBV19
CASSQTGLLTGELFF	TGCGCCAGCAGCCAAACCGGGCTACTCACCGGGGAGCTGTTTTTT	TRBJ2-2	15	.	.	TRBV4-1
CASSQDWDTETQYF	TGTGCCAGCAGCCAAGATTGGGACACAGAGACCCAGTACTTC	TRBJ2-5	14	few	.	TRBV14
CSVHRDRTEAFF	TGCAGCGTTCACAGGGATCGCACTGAAGCTTTCTTT	TRBJ1-1	12	.	.	TRBV29-1
CASSIGQGSRETQYF	TGTGCCAGTAGTATTGGACAGGGGAGTCGGGAGACCCAGTACTTC	TRBJ2-5	15	few	TRBD1	TRBV19
CASSLARTGGYTF	TGTGCCAGCAGCTTAGCGCGGACAGGAGGCTACACCTTC	TRBJ1-2	13	.	TRBD1	TRBV7-9
CASSPGTVPLAKNIQYF	TGCGCCAGCAGCCCCGGGACAGTTCCTCTAGCCAAAAACATTCAGTACTTC	TRBJ2-4	17	.	TRBD1	TRBV5-1
CACRRGGVQQETQYF	TGTGCCTGCCGTAGGGGGGGGGTACAACAAGAGACCCAGTACTTC	TRBJ2-5	15	.	.	TRBV30
CASSGDSRGNEQYF	TGTGCCAGTAGTGGGGACAGCCGAGGGAACGAGCAGTACTTC	TRBJ2-7	14	few	TRBD1	TRBV19
CASSLESMRISTDTQYF	TGCGCCAGCAGCTTGGAATCGATGCGGATAAGCACAGATACGCAGTATTTT	TRBJ2-3	17	.	.	TRBV5-1